This T cell receptor (beta chain) was identified in a study of patients and donors after allogeneic stem cell transplantation. TCRdb redid the calling of the RT-PCR reads with MiXCR, one entry per CDR3 protein. The sample yields approximately 430,000 distinct CDR3 sequences, 16% seen once. This clonotype turned up a few times. CDR3 length: 13 residues. Trimming took 6 bases from V and 7 from J, leaving 15 bases between them. The TCR originated in a human donor who was either an allogeneic HSCT recipient or a stem cell or donor lymphocyte infusion donor (not recorded which). It is not recorded whose cells these are; they may come from a transplant donor. Sequencing was performed on blood, either unsorted or a sorted T cell fraction (not recorded which). The rearrangement uses TRBV12-3 or TRBV12-4 and TRBJ2-5; D ambiguous. CDR3 residues: CASRVRTPGTQYF. The CDR3 DNA is TGTGCCAGCAGGGTGAGAACCCCCGGGACCCAGTACTTC.